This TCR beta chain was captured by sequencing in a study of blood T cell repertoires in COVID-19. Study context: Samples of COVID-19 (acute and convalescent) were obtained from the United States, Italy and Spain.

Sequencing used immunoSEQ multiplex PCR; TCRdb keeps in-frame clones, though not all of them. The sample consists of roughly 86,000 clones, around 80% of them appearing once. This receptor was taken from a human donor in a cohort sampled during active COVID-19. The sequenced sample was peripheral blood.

DNA for the CDR3: TGTGCCAGCAGTGCCGGTTTTGGCAATCAGCCCCAGCATTTT. It encodes CASSAGFGNQPQHF. V is TRBV2 and J is TRBJ1-5; D is undetermined. This CDR3 is 14 amino acids long. V was trimmed by 4 bases and J by 2 bases, leaving 9 bases between them. Germline CDR1 SNHLY, CDR2 FYNNEI.